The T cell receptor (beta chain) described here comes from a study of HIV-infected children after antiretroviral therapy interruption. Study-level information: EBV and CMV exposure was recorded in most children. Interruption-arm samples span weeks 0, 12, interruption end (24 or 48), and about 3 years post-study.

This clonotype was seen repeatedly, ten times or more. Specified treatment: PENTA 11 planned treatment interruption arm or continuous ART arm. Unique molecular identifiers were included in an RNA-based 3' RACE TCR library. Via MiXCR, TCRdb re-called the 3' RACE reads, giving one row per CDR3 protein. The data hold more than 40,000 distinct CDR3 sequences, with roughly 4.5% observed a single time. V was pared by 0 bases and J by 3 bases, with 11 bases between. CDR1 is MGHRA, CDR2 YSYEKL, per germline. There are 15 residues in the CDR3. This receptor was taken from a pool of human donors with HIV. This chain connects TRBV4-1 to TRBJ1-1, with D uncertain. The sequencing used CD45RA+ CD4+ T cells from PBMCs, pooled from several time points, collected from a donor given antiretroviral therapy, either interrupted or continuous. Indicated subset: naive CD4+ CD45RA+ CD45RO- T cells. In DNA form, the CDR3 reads TGCGCCAGCAGCCAAGATTTTACCAGAGACACTGAAGCTTTCTTT. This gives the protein CASSQDFTRDTEAFF.